These T cell receptor beta chains were read from a single sample in a study of blood T cell repertoires in COVID-19. Assay: immunoSEQ multiplex PCR; the TCRdb copy retains only in-frame clones and omits some. The sample consists of about 110,000 clones, roughly four fifths of them appearing once. What was sequenced was peripheral blood. The receptors come from a woman aged 60 to 75 with acute or convalescent COVID-19. Both conserved end residues are part of each CDR3. The order of the fields is V gene, D gene, clone size, J gene, CDR3 DNA, CDR3 protein. A D gene is named only where the DNA matches it firmly. Where a row states a size, it is once, few, many or the class of an expanded clone; other rows omit it.

>TRBV3-1/TRBV3-2|TRBD2|NA|TRBJ2-7
TGTGCCAGCAGCCAAGGAGGAGCGGGGGGTCGGGAGCAGTACTTC
CASSQGGAGGREQYF
>TRBV6-5|NA|NA|TRBJ2-7
TGTGCCAGCAGGTTGGACAACTACGAGCAGTACTTC
CASRLDNYEQYF
>TRBV6-5|NA|NA|TRBJ2-3
TGTGCCAGCAGCCCCACGTGGACTAGCACAGATACGCAGTATTTT
CASSPTWTSTDTQYF
>TRBV18|NA|NA|TRBJ1-4
TGTGCCAGCTCACTCCGACAGTTTGCAACTAATGAAAAACTGTTTTTT
CASSLRQFATNEKLFF
>TRBV11-3|TRBD2|once|TRBJ2-3
TGTGCCAGCAGCCCAGGGACTAGCGGCCCTTGGGGCACAGATACGCAGTATTTT
CASSPGTSGPWGTDTQYF
>TRBV5-6|NA|NA|TRBJ2-5
TGTGCCAGCAGCTTGACCAGCGCGGAGACCCAGTACTTC
CASSLTSAETQYF
>TRBV6-5|NA|NA|TRBJ1-3
TGTGCCAGCAGTTCTGCTGGAAACACCATATATTTT
CASSSAGNTIYF
>TRBV5-4|TRBD2|NA|TRBJ2-1
TGTGCCATTATGCGGGGGGTTGACAATGAGCAGTTCTTC
CAIMRGVDNEQFF
>TRBV6-5|TRBD1|NA|TRBJ1-1
TGTGCCAGCAGTTACTCAGGGACAGGGGTGAACACTGAAGCTTTCTTT
CASSYSGTGVNTEAFF
>TRBV19|NA|NA|TRBJ1-2
TGTGCCAGTCGGGAAACGGGGGGCCCTTACTATGGCTACACCTTC
CASRETGGPYYGYTF
>TRBV3-1/TRBV3-2|NA|NA|TRBJ2-7
TGTGCCAGCAGCCAATCCTACAGGGTCCACGAGCAGTACTTC
CASSQSYRVHEQYF
>TRBV5-1|TRBD1|NA|TRBJ2-5
TGCGCCAGCAGCCTTCAGGGACAGGAAGAGACCCAGTACTTC
CASSLQGQEETQYF
>TRBV7-8|TRBD1|NA|TRBJ1-5
TGTGCCAGCAGCTTGGACAGGGGGAATCAGCCCCAGCATTTT
CASSLDRGNQPQHF
>TRBV5-1|NA|NA|TRBJ2-3
TGCGCCAGCCAATCCCGGGGGTTCCCTGGCACAGATACGCAGTATTTT
CASQSRGFPGTDTQYF
>TRBV7-3|TRBD2|NA|TRBJ2-3
TGTGCCAGCAGCTTAAATATAGCGGGAGGCACAGATACGCAGTATTTT
CASSLNIAGGTDTQYF
>TRBV6-5|NA|NA|TRBJ1-2
TGTGCCAGCAGTTACGGGCAGTTTGTTGGTGGCTACACCTTC
CASSYGQFVGGYTF
>TRBV2|NA|once|TRBJ1-1
TGTGCCAGCAGTACGAGTTCCAGGGGAGGGAGCACTGAAGCTTTCTTT
CASSTSSRGGSTEAFF
>TRBV19|NA|NA|TRBJ2-1
TGTGCCGGTAGTATAGGTGCAGGGTTCGGGGAGCAGTTCTTC
CAGSIGAGFGEQFF
>TRBV7-8|TRBD1|NA|TRBJ2-7
TGTGCCAGCAGGCAGCAGGGACAGTACTCCTACGAGCAGTACTTC
CASRQQGQYSYEQYF
>TRBV9|TRBD1|NA|TRBJ1-1
TGTGCCAGCAGCGTAGCTCGACAGGGGGCTGAAGCTTTCTTT
CASSVARQGAEAFF
>TRBV10-1|NA|NA|TRBJ1-1
TGCGCCAGCAGTGAGTCGGGAGGGGGGACTGAAGCTTTCTTT
CASSESGGGTEAFF
>TRBV5-1|TRBD2|NA|TRBJ2-2
TGCGCCAGCGGGAGGGGCCCGAACACCGGGGAGCTGTTTTTT
CASGRGPNTGELFF
>TRBV2|TRBD1|NA|TRBJ1-2
TGTGCCAGCAGTGACCGGACAGGGCGAGGCTACACCTTC
CASSDRTGRGYTF
>TRBV7-9|NA|NA|TRBJ1-3
TGTGCCAGCTCAGGGGACTCTGGAAACACCATATATTTT
CASSGDSGNTIYF
>TRBV9|NA|NA|TRBJ2-7
TGTGCCAGCAGCGTAGGTGGCCAGCGGAGCTCCTACGAGCAGTACTTC
CASSVGGQRSSYEQYF
>TRBV7-9|NA|NA|TRBJ2-1
TGTGCCAGCAGCTTAGAGGGGGGGAGCTACAATGAGCAGTTCTTC
CASSLEGGSYNEQFF
>TRBV9|TRBD1|NA|TRBJ2-7
TGTGCCAGCAGCGTTGGACAGGGGAACGAGCAGTACTTC
CASSVGQGNEQYF
>TRBV4-2|TRBD2|NA|TRBJ2-7
TGTGCCAGCAGCCATTCCCCCATGGCGGGGGAAACCTACGAGCAGTACTTC
CASSHSPMAGETYEQYF
>TRBV9|TRBD1|NA|TRBJ1-1
TGTGCCAGCAGCGGACAGGGAAACACTGAAGCTTTCTTT
CASSGQGNTEAFF
>TRBV18|NA|once|TRBJ2-1
TGTGCCAGCTCAACTAAAGACCGGGGTGGGCGTCAATACAATGAGCAGTTCTTC
CASSTKDRGGRQYNEQFF
>TRBV11-2|NA|few|TRBJ2-5
TGTGCCAGCAGCTTAGTGGGGCCCCAAGAGACCCAGTACTTC
CASSLVGPQETQYF
>TRBV9|TRBD2|NA|TRBJ2-1
TGTGCCAGCAGCGGCGGGAGCTCCTACAATGAGCAGTTCTTC
CASSGGSSYNEQFF